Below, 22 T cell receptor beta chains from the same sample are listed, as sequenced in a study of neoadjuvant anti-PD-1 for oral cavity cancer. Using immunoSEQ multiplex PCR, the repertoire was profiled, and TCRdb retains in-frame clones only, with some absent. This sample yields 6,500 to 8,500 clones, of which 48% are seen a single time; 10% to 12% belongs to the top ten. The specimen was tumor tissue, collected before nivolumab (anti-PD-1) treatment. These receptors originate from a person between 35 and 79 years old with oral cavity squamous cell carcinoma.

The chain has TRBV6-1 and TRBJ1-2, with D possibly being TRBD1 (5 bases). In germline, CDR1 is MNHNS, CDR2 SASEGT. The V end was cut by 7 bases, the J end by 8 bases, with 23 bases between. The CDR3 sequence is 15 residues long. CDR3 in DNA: TGTGCCAGCACCTTGGAGCCAGGGTTCGGGGTAGGCTACACCTTC. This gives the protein CASTLEPGFGVGYTF.

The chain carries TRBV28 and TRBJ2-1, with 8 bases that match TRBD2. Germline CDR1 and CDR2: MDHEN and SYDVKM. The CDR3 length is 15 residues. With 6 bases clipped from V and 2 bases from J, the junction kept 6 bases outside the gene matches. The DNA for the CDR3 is TGTGCCAGCAGCCCTCTAGCGGGCCCCTACAATGAGCAGTTCTTC. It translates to CASSPLAGPYNEQFF.

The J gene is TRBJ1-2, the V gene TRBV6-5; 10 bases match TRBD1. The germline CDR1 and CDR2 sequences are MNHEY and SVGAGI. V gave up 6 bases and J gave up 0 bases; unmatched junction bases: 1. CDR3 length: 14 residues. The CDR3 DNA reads TGTGCCAGCAGGGGGACAGGGGCTAACTATGGCTACACCTTC. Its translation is CASRGTGANYGYTF.

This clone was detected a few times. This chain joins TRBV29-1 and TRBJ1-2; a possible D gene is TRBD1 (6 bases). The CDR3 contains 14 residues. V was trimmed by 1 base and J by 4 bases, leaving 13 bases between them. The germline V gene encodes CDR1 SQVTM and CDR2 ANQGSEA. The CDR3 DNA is TGCAGCGTTGAAGTTGAACAGGGAGCCTATGGCTACACCTTC. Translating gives CSVEVEQGAYGYTF.

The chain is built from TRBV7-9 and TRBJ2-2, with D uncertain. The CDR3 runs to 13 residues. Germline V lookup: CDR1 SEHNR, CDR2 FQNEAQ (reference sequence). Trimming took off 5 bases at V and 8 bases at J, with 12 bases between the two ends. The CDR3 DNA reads TGTGCCAGCAGCAGGAAAGCCCCGGGGGAGCTGTTTTTT. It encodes CASSRKAPGELFF. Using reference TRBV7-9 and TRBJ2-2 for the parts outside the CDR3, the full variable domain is DTGVSQNPRHKITKRGQNVTFRCDPISEHNRLYWYRQTLGQGPEFLTYFQNEAQLEKSRLLSDRFSAERPKGSFSTLEIQRTEQGDSAMYLCASSRKAPGELFFGEGSRLTVL.

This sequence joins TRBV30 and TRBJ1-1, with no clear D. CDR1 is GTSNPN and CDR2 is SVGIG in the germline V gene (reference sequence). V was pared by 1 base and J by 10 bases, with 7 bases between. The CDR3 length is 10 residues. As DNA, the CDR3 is TGTGCCTGGAGTGCCCAGGTAGCTTTCTTT. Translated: CAWSAQVAFF.

The CDR3 reads CAISDRLNTEAFF. CDR3 nucleotide sequence: TGTGCCATCAGTGACAGGTTGAACACTGAAGCTTTCTTT. The chain uses TRBV10-3 and TRBJ1-1; D gene uncertain. Germline lookup yields CDR1 ENHRY and CDR2 SYGVKD. This CDR3 is 13 amino acids long. Deletions cut 3 bases from V and 0 bases from J, with 5 bases between.

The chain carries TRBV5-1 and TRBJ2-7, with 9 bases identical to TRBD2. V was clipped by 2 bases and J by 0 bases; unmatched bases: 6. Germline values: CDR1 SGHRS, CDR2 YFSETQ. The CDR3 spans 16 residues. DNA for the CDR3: TGCGCCAGCAGCTTAAACCTAGCGGGGAGCTCCTACGAGCAGTACTTC. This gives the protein CASSLNLAGSSYEQYF.

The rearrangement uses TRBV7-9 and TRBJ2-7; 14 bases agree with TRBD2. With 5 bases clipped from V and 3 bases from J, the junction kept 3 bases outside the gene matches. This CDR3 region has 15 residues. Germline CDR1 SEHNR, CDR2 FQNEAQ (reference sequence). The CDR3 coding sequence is TGTGCCAGCAGCGCGGGACTAGCGGGAGTCTACGAGCAGTACTTC. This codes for CASSAGLAGVYEQYF.

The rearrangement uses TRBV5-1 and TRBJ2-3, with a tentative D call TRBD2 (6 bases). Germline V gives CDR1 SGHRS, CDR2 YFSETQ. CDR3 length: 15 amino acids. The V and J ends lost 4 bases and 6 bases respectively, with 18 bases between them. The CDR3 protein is CASSAGLPMWDTQYF. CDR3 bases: TGCGCCAGCAGCGCGGGACTTCCAATGTGGGATACGCAGTATTTT.

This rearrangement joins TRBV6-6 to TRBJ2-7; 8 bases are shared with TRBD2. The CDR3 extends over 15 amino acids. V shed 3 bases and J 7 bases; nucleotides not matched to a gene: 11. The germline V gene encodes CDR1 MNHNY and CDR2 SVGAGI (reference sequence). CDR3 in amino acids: CASSYRTSGLLEQYF. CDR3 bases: TGTGCCAGCAGTTATCGTACTAGCGGTCTTTTGGAGCAGTACTTC.

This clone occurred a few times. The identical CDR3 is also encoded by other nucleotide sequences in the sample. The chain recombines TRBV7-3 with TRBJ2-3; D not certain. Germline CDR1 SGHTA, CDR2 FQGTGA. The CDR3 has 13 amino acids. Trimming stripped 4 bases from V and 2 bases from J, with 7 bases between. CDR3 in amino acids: CASSSGYTDTQYF. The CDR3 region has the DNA TGTGCCAGCAGCTCTGGATACACAGATACGCAGTATTTT. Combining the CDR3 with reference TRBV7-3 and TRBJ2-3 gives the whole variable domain GAGVSQTPSNKVTEKGKYVELRCDPISGHTALYWYRQSLGQGPEFLIYFQGTGAADDSGLPNDRFFAVRPEGSVSTLKIQRTERGDSAVYLCASSSGYTDTQYFGPGTRLTVL.

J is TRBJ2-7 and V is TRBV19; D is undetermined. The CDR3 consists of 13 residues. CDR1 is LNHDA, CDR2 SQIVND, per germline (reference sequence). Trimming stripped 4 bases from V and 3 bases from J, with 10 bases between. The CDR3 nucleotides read TGTGCCAGTAGTACAGCAGGATTCTACGAGCAGTACTTC. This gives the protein CASSTAGFYEQYF.

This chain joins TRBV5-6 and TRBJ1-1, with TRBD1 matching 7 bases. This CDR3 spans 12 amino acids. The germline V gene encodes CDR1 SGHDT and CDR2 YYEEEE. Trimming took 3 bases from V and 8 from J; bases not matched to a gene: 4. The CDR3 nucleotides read TGTGCCAGCAGCTGGGACAGCGGGGAAGCTTTCTTT. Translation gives CASSWDSGEAFF.

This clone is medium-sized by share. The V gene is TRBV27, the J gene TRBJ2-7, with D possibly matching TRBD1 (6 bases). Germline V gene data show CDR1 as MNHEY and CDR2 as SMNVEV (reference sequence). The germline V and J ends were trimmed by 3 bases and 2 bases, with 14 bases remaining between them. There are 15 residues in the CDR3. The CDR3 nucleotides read TGTGCCAGCAGTTTGAAGGGGGACATTACCTACGAGCAGTACTTC. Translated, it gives CASSLKGDITYEQYF.

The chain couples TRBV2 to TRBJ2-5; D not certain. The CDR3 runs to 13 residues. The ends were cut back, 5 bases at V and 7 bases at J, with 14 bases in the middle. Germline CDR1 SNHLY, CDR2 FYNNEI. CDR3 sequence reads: CASSPNAERTQYF. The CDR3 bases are TGTGCCAGCAGTCCGAACGCTGAGCGGACCCAGTACTTC.

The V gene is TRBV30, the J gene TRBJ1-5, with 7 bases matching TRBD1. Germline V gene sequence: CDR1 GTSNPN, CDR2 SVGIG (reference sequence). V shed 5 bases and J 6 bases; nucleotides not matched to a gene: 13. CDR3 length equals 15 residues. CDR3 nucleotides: TGTGCCTGGGACCCCCAACAGGGGAACCGTCAGCCCCAGCATTTT. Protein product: CAWDPQQGNRQPQHF.

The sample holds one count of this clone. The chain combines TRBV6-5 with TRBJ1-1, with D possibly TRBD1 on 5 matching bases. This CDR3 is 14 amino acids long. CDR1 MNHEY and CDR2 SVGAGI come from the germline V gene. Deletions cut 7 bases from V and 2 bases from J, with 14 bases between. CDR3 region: CASTPGVINTEAFF. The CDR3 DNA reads TGTGCCAGCACCCCGGGGGTTATCAACACTGAAGCTTTCTTT.

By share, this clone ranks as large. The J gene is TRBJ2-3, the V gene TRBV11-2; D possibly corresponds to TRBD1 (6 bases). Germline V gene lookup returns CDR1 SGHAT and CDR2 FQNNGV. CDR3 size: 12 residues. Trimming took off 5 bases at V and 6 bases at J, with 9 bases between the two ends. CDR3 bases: TGTGCCAGCAGCCAGACAGGTGATACGCAGTATTTT. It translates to CASSQTGDTQYF.

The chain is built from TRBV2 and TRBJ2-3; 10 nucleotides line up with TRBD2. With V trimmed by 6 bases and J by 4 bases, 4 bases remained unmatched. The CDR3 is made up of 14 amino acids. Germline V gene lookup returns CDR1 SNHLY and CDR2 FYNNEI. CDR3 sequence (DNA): TGTGCCAGCAGCACTAGCGGGAACTCAGATACGCAGTATTTT. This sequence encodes CASSTSGNSDTQYF.

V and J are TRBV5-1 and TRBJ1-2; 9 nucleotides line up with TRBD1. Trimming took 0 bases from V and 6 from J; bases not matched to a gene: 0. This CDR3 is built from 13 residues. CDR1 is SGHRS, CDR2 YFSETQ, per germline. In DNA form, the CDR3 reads TGCGCCAGCAGCTTGGGGACAGGGGATGGCTACACCTTC. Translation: CASSLGTGDGYTF.

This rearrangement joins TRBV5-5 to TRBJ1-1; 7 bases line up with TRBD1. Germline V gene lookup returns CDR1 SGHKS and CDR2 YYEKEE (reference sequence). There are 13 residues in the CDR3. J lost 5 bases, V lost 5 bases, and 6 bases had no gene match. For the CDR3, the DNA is TGTGCCAGCAGTTTGAGACAGGGAACTGAAGCTTTCTTT. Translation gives CASSLRQGTEAFF.